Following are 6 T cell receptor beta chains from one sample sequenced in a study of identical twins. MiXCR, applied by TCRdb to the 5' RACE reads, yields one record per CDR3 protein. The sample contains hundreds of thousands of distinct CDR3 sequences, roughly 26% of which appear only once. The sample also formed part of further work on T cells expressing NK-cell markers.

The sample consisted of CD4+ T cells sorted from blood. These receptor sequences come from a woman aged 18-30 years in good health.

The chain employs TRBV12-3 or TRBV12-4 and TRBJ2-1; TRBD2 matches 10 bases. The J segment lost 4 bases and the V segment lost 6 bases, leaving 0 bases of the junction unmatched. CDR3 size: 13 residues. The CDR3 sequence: CASRTSGYNEQFF. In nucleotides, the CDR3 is TGTGCCAGCAGGACTAGCGGGTACAATGAGCAGTTCTTC.

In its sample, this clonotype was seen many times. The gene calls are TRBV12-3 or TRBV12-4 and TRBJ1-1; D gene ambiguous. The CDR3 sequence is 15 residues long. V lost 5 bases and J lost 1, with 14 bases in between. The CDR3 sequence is CASSPRRGANTEAFF. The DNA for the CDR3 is TGTGCCAGCAGTCCTCGCCGGGGAGCGAACACTGAAGCTTTCTTT.

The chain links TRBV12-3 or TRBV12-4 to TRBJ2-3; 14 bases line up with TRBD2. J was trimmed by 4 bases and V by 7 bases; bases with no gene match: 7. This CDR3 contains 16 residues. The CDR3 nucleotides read TGTGCCAGCACCCCCCTGACTAGCGGGAGGGCAGATACGCAGTATTTT. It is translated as CASTPLTSGRADTQYF.

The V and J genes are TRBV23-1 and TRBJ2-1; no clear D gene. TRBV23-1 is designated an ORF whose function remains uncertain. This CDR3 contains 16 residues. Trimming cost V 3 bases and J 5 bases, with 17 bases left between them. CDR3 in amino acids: CASSHPPSRVNNEQFF. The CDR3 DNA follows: TGCGCCAGCAGTCACCCGCCTTCGAGAGTTAACAATGAGCAGTTCTTC.

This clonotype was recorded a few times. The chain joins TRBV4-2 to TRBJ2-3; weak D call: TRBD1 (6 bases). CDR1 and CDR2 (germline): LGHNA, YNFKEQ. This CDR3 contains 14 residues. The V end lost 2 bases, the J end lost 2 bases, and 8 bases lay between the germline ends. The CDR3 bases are TGTGCCAGCAGCCAAAACAGGGACACAGATACGCAGTATTTT. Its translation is CASSQNRDTDTQYF.

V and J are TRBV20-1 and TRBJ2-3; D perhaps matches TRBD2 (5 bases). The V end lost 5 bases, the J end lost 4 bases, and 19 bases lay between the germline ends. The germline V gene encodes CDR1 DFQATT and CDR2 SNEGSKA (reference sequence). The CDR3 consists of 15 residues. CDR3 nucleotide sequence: TGCAGTGCTGAGAACCGATTACGGGGAGCAGATACGCAGTATTTT. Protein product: CSAENRLRGADTQYF.